The 2 T cell receptor beta chains in this list originate from one sample, sequenced in a study of T cells in Graves' hyperthyroidism and ophthalmopathy. Using RNA transcripts as the source, TCR beta CDR3 regions were amplified. The HTBI set primed first-round TCR CDR3 RT-PCR. From the multiplex PCR reads, TCRdb called clonotypes with MiXCR, one entry per CDR3 protein. The sample includes roughly 710,000 distinct CDR3 sequences, around 40% of them seen just once. Sequencing used blood. The source of these receptors is a woman between 35 and 50 years old with Graves' hyperthyroidism.

V and J are TRBV20-1 and TRBJ1-6; tentative D call: TRBD1 (5 bases). This CDR3 contains 19 residues. Deletions cut 3 bases from V and 6 bases from J, with 27 bases between. CDR1 is DFQATT and CDR2 is SNEGSKA in the germline V gene (reference sequence). Written as DNA, the CDR3 is TGCAGTGCTAGTACGGGGCTCCGGGGTTCAGCCGTTCGTAATTCACCCCTCCACTTT. It encodes CSASTGLRGSAVRNSPLHF.

This clonotype was observed at least ten times. This sequence joins TRBV2 and TRBJ1-2; a weak D match, TRBD1 (5 bases). The CDR3 extends over 15 amino acids. CDR1 and CDR2 (germline): SNHLY, FYNNEI. Trimming took 6 bases from V and 8 from J, leaving 22 bases between them. As DNA, the CDR3 is TGTGCCAGCAGCATACAGGAGCTCACCTTAGGAGGCTACACCTTC. Translated: CASSIQELTLGGYTF.